The source of this T cell receptor (beta chain) is a study of blood T cell repertoires in COVID-19. Study context: Samples of COVID-19 (acute and convalescent) were obtained from the United States, Italy and Spain. T cells, B-cell-depleted T cells, or PBMCs provided the cDNA or gDNA that served as material.

V was clipped by 0 bases and J by 5 bases, with 17 bases between them. This CDR3 comprises 16 residues. From germline, CDR1 is SGHRS and CDR2 YFSETQ. Authors' processing steps: Cell counts per sample came from amplifying reference gene primers. Using immunoSEQ multiplex PCR, the repertoire was profiled, and TCRdb retains in-frame clones only, with some absent. Clone size and V and J calls were adopted from that table, with D and trimming inferred from the DNA. Found here are 14,000 or so clones, around 69% of them singletons; the top ten hold less than 25%. The chain links TRBV5-1 to TRBJ2-5; the D gene is possibly TRBD1 (5 bases). Sequenced input: peripheral blood. This sequence was found in a boy aged 2-15 years with active or convalescent COVID-19. As DNA, the CDR3 is TGCGCCAGCAGCTTGGGCCAAGTGGGGCCGTGGGAGACCCAGTACTTC. It translates to CASSLGQVGPWETQYF.